This is a list of T cell receptor beta chains from one sample in a study of T cells in Graves' hyperthyroidism and ophthalmopathy. Using its own MiXCR run on the multiplex PCR reads, TCRdb lists one record per CDR3 protein. The sample contains 550,000 to 700,000 distinct CDR3 sequences, roughly 14% of which appear only once. Specimen: blood. These receptors all come from a middle-aged woman with Graves' ophthalmopathy. The CDR3 runs from the conserved cysteine through the conserved F or W. Fields, in order: clone size, J gene, V gene, D gene, CDR3 protein, CDR3 DNA. D genes are given only for firm matches. Size is omitted from some rows. Given values are once, few, many or a class for expanded clones.

. TRBJ1-1 TRBV5-1 . CASRSSQSFTEAFF TGCGCCAGCAGAAGCTCCCAAAGCTTCACTGAAGCTTTCTTT
. TRBJ2-7 TRBV19 TRBD2 CASSEGLATFFEQYF TGTGCCAGTAGTGAGGGACTAGCGACCTTTTTCGAGCAGTACTTC
many TRBJ1-1 TRBV15 . CATSRVGTEAFF TGTGCCACCAGCAGAGTGGGCACTGAAGCTTTCTTT
many TRBJ1-1 TRBV20-1 TRBD1 CSARKSTGGFEAFF TGCAGTGCTAGAAAGAGTACAGGGGGTTTTGAAGCTTTCTTT
many TRBJ1-2 TRBV6-2/TRBV6-3 TRBD1 CASSYDSGQGGPSGSRSGYTF TGTGCCAGCAGTTACGATTCGGGACAGGGAGGTCCAAGCGGCAGTCGTTCTGGCTACACCTTC
many TRBJ2-2 TRBV12-3/TRBV12-4 . CASSFGGKAGELFF TGTGCCAGCAGTTTTGGCGGGAAGGCCGGGGAGCTGTTTTTT
many TRBJ1-2 TRBV7-2 TRBD1 CASSLALRGLDGYTF TGTGCCAGCAGCTTAGCCCTCAGGGGGCTCGATGGCTACACCTTC
few TRBJ2-7 TRBV15 . CATSRDPPPGYEQYF TGTGCCACCAGCAGAGATCCCCCCCCCGGCTACGAGCAGTACTTC
many TRBJ2-7 TRBV6-2/TRBV6-3 TRBD2 CASRRLAGVPEQYF TGTGCCAGCAGACGCCTAGCGGGAGTTCCCGAGCAGTACTTC
many TRBJ2-2 TRBV12-3/TRBV12-4 TRBD1 CASSPPGQGASGELFF TGTGCCAGCAGTCCGCCGGGACAGGGGGCGTCCGGGGAGCTGTTTTTT
many TRBJ1-2 TRBV2 . CFDGASNYGYTF TGTTTTGACGGAGCATCTAACTATGGCTACACCTTC
many TRBJ2-5 TRBV24-1 TRBD2 CATSEPGLAGNQETQYF TGTGCCACCAGTGAACCTGGACTAGCGGGGAACCAAGAGACCCAGTACTTC
many TRBJ2-7 TRBV4-1 . CASSQYPLGETYEQYF TGCGCCAGCAGCCAGTATCCCCTTGGGGAGACCTACGAGCAGTACTTC
many TRBJ2-2 TRBV9 . CASNRGGTGELFF TGTGCCAGTAACAGGGGGGGGACCGGGGAGCTGTTTTTT
many TRBJ2-7 TRBV10-2 . CASSESGMYEQYF TGCGCCAGCAGTGAGTCGGGGATGTACGAGCAGTACTTC
. TRBJ1-1 TRBV7-9 TRBD1 CASSPQPGGEAFF TGTGCCAGCAGCCCCCAACCAGGGGGTGAAGCTTTCTTT
many TRBJ2-7 TRBV30 . CAWSAFDEQYF TGTGCCTGGAGTGCCTTCGACGAGCAGTACTTC
many TRBJ2-7 TRBV11-3 TRBD2 CASSSRVAGDEQYF TGTGCCAGCAGTTCCCGGGTAGCGGGAGACGAGCAGTACTTC
many TRBJ1-2 TRBV19 . CASRGWGAKDYGYTF TGTGCCAGTAGAGGATGGGGGGCGAAAGACTATGGCTACACCTTC